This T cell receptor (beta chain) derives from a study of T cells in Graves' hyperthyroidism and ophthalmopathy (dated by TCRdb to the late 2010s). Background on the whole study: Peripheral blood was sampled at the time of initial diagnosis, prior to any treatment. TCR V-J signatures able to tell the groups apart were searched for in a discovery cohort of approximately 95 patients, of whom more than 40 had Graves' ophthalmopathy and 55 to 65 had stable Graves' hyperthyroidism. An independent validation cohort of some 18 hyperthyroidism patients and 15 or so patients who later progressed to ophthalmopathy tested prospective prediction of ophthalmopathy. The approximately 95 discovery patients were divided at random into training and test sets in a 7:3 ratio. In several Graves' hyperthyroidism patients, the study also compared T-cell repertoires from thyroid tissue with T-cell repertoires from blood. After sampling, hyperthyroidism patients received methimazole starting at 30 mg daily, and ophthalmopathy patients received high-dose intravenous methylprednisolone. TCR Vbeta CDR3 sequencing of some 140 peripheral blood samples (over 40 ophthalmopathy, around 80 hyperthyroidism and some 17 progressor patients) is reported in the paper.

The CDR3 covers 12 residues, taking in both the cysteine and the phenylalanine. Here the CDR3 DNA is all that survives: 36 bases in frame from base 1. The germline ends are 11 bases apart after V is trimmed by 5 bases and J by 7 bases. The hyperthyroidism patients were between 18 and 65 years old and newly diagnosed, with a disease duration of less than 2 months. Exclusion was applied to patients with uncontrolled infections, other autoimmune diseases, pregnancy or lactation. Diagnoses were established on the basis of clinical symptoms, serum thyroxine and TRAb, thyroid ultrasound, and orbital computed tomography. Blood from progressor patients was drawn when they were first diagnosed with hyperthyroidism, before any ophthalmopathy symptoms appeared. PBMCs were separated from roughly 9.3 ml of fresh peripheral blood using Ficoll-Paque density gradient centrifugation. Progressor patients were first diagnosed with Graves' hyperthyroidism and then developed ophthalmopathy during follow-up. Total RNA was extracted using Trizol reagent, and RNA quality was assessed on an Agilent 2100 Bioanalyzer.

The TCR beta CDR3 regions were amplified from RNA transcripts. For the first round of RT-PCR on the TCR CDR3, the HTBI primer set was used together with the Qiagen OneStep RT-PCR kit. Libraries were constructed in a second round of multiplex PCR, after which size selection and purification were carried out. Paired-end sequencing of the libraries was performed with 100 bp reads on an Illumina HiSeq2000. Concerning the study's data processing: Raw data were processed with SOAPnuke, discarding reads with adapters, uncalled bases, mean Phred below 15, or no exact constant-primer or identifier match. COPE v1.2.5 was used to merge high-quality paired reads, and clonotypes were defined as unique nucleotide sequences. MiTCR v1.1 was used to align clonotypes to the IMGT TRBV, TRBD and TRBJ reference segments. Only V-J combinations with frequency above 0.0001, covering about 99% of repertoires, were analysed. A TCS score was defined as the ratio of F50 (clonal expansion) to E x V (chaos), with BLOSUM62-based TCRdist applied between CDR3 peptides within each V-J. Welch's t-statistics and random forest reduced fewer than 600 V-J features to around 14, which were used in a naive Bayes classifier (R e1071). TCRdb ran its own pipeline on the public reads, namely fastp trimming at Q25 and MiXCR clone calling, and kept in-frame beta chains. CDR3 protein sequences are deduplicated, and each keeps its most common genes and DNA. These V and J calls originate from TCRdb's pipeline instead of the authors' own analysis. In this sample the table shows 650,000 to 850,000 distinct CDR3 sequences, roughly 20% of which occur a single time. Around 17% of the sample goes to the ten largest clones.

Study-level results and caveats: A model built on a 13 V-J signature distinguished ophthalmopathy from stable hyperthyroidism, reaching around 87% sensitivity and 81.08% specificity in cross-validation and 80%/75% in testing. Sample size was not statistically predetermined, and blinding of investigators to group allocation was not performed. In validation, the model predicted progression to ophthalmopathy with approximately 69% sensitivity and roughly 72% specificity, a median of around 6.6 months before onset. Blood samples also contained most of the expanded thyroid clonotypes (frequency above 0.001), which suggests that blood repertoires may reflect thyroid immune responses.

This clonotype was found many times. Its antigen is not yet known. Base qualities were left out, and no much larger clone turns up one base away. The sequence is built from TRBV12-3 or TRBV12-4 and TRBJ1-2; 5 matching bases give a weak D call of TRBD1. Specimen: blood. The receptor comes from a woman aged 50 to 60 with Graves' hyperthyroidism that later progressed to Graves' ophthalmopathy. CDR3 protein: CASSPGESGYTF. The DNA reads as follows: TGTGCCAGCAGTCCGGGGGAGTCTGGCTACACCTTC.